The TCR beta chain under discussion was sequenced for a study of shared clonotypes between healthy human individuals. For the study at large: Sampling drew on donors who were a couple of women and three men aged 18 to 49.

Trimming left V 1 base short and J 3 bases short, with 12 bases between. Germline CDR1 reads SQVTM; CDR2 reads ANQGSEA. The CDR3 is made up of 14 amino acids. A remark on this clone: The antigen is undetermined.

Study-wide findings and caveats: What limited the represented genetic and exposure-history diversity was the small number of donors. It was the non-shared clonotypes that had lower generation probabilities than clonotypes shared by all four donors.

Profiled with immunoSEQ multiplex PCR; TCRdb holds only in-frame clones, not every one. Among approximately 700,000 clones listed, around 73% were seen once. This clonotype was obtained from a woman in her 30s in good health. The chain joins TRBV29-1 to TRBJ1-1, with unresolved D. The sample taken for sequencing was memory CD4+ T cells sorted from blood. Subset given: CD45RA-negative fraction. The CDR3: CSVEVQPGDTEAFF. Here the CDR3 DNA reads TGCAGCGTTGAAGTGCAACCCGGGGACACTGAAGCTTTCTTT.